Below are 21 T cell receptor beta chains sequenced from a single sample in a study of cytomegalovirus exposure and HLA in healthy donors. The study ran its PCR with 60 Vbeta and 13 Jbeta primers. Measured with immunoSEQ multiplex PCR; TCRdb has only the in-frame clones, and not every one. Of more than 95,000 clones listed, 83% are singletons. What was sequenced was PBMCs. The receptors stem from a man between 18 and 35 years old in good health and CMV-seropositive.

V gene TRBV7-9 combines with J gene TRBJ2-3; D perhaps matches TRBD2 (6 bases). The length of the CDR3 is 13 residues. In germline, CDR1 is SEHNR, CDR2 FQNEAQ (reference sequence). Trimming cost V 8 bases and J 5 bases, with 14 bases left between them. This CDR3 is CASRGGEGDTQYF. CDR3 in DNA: TGTGCCAGCCGAGGCGGGGAAGGAGATACGCAGTATTTT.

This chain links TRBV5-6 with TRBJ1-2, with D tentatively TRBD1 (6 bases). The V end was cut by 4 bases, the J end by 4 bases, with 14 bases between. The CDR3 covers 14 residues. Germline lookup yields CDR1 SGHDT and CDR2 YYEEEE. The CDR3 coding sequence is TGTGCCAGCAGCGATACACAGGGTCGCTATGGCTACACCTTC. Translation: CASSDTQGRYGYTF.

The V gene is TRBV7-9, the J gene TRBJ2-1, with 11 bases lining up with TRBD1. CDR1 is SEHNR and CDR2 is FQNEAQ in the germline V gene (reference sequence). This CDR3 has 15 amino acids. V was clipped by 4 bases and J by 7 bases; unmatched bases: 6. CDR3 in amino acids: CASSSGTGGGNEQFF. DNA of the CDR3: TGTGCCAGCAGCTCCGGGACAGGGGGTGGGAATGAGCAGTTCTTC.

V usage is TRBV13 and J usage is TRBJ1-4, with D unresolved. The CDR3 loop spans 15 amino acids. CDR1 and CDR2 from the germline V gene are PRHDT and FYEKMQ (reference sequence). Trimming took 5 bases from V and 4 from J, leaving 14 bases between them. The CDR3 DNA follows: TGTGCCAGCAGCGTCTTACGAGGGCGTAATGAAAAACTGTTTTTT. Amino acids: CASSVLRGRNEKLFF.

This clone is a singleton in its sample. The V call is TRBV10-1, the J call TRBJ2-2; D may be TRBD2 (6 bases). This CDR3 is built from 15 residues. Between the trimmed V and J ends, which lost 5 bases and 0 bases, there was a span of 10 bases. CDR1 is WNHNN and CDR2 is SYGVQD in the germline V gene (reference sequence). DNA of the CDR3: TGCGCCAGCAGTCGGGACTCTTCGAACACCGGGGAGCTGTTTTTT. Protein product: CASSRDSSNTGELFF.

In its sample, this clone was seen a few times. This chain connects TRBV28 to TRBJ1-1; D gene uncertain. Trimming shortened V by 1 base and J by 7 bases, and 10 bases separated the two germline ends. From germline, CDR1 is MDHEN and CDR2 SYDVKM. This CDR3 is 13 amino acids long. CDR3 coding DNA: TGTGCCAGCAGTTTATCGGTAGAGGGTGAAGCTTTCTTT. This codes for CASSLSVEGEAFF.

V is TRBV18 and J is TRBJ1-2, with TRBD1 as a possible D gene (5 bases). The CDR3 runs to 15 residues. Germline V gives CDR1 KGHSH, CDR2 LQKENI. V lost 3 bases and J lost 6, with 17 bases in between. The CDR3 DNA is TGTGCCAGCTCACCGTCCGCAATCGGGGGGGATGGCTACACCTTC. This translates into CASSPSAIGGDGYTF.

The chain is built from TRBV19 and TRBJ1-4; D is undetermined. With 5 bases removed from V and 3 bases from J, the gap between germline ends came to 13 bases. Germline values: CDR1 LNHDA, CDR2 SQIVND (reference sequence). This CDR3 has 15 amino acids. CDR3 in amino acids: CASSVSRQPNEKLFF. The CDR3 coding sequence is TGTGCCAGTAGTGTATCACGACAACCTAATGAAAAACTGTTTTTT. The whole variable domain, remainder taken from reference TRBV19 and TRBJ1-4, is DGGITQSPKYLFRKEGQNVTLSCEQNLNHDAMYWYRQDPGQGLRLIYYSQIVNDFQKGDIAEGYSVSREKKESFPLTVTSAQKNPTAFYLCASSVSRQPNEKLFFGSGTQLSVL.

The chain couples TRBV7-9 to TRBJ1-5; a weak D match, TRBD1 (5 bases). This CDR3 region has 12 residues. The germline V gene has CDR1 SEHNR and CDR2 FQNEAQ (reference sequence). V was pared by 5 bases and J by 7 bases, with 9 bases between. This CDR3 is CASSLTAQPQHF. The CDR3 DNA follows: TGTGCCAGCAGCCTGACAGCGCAGCCCCAGCATTTT.

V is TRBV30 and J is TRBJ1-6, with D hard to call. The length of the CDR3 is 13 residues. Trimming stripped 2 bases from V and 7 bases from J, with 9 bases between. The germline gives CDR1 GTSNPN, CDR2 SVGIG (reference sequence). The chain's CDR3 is CAWSLQPNSPLHF. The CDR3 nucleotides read TGTGCCTGGAGTCTACAGCCCAATTCACCCCTCCACTTT.

CDR3 protein: CASSLLGQQDTQYF. The CDR3 region has the DNA TGCGCCAGCAGCTTATTAGGACAGCAAGATACGCAGTATTTT. The chain uses TRBV5-1 and TRBJ2-3, with a tentative D call TRBD1 (6 bases). V shed 2 bases and J shed 5 bases, with 12 bases lying between them. The CDR3 is 14 residues long. Germline loops: CDR1 SGHRS, CDR2 YFSETQ.

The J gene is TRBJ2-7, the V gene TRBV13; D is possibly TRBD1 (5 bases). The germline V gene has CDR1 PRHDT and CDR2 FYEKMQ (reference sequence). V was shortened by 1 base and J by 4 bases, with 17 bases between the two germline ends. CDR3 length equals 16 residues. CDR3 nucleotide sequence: TGTGCCAGCAGCTTAGCAGGGCCAGGGTATATTTACGAGCAGTACTTC. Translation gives CASSLAGPGYIYEQYF.

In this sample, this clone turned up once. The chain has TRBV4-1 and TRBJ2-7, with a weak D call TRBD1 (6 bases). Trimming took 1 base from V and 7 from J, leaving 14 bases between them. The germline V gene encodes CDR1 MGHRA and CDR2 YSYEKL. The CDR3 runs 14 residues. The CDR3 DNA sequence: TGCGCCAGCAGCCAAGGTACAGGGCTGTGGGAGCAGTACTTC. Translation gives CASSQGTGLWEQYF.

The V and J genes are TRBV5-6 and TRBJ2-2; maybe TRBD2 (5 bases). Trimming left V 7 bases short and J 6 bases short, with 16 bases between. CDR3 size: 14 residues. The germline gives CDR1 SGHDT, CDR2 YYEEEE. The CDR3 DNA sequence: TGTGCCAGCTGTGACGGAGGCACCCCCGGGGAGCTGTTTTTT. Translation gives CASCDGGTPGELFF.

For the CDR3, the DNA is TGTGCCAGTAGTATAAGAGTCCCCGAGGCTGAAGCTTTCTTT. It yields the protein CASSIRVPEAEAFF. The chain employs TRBV19 and TRBJ1-1; D call uncertain. CDR1 LNHDA and CDR2 SQIVND come from the germline V gene (reference sequence). CDR3 length: 14 amino acids. Deletions cut 2 bases from V and 6 bases from J, with 13 bases between.

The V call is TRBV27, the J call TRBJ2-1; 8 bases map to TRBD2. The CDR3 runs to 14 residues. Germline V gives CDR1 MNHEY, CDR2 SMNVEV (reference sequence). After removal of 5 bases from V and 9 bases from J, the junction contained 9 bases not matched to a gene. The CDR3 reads CASSNGGGYGEQFF. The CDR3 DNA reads TGTGCCAGCAGTAACGGCGGGGGGTACGGTGAGCAGTTCTTC.

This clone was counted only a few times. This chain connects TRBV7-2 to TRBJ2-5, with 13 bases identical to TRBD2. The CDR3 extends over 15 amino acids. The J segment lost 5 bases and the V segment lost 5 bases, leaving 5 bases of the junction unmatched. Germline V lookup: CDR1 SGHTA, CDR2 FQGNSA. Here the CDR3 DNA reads TGTGCCAGCAGCGAACTAGCGGGGGGGCGGGAGACCCAGTACTTC. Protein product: CASSELAGGRETQYF.

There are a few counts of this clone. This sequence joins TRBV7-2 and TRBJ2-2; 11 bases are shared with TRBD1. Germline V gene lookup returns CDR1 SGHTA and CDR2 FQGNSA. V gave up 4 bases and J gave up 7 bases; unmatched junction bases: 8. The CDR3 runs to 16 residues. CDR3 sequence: CASSWAGQGAGGELFF. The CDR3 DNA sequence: TGTGCCAGCAGCTGGGCCGGACAGGGGGCGGGCGGGGAGCTGTTTTTT.

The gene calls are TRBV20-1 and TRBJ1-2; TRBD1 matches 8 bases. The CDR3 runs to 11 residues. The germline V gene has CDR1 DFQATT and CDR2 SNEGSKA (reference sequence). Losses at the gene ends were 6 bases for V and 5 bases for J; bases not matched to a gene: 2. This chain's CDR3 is CSARQGYGYTF. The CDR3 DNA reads TGCAGTGCCCGACAGGGGTATGGCTACACCTTC.

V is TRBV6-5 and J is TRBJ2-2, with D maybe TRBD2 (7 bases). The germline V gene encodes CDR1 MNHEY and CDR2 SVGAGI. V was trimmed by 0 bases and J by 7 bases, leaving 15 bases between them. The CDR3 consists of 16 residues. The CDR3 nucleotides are TGTGCCAGCAGTTACTCTAGGGGGGGCCGATACGGGGAGCTGTTTTTT. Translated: CASSYSRGGRYGELFF.

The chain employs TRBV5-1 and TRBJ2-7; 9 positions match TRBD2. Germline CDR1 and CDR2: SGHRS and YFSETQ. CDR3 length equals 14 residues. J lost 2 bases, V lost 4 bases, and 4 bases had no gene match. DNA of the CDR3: TGCGCCAGCAGCCGTAGCGGGGGAACCTACGAGCAGTACTTC. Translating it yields CASSRSGGTYEQYF.